The next 7 T cell receptor beta chains were all read from a single sample in a study of beta chain features in type 1 diabetes. Investigators reverse transcribed all isolated RNA, so they sequenced expressed TCRB transcripts. Profiling relied on immunoSEQ multiplex PCR, and the TCRdb table lists in-frame clones only, not all of them. There are hundreds of thousands of clones in the sample; less than 20% occur only once, and more than 0.08% lies in the top ten. Sample: naive CD4+ T cells from blood. Receptors were obtained from a man aged 18 to 29 in good health.

This clone came up a few times. For the CDR3, the DNA is TGTGCCAGCTCACCCGTGGGGGATAGCAATCAGCCCCAGCATTTT. Protein product: CASSPVGDSNQPQHF. This chain joins TRBV18 and TRBJ1-5; D might be TRBD1 (5 bases). There are 15 residues in the CDR3. The V gene lost 3 bases and the J gene lost 0 bases, with 9 bases spanning the gap. Per the germline V gene, CDR1 is KGHSH and CDR2 is LQKENI. The whole variable domain, remainder taken from reference TRBV18 and TRBJ1-5, is NAGVMQNPRHLVRRRGQEARLRCSPMKGHSHVYWYRQLPEEGLKFMVYLQKENIIDESGMPKERFSAEFPKEGPSILRIQQVVRGDSAAYFCASSPVGDSNQPQHFGDGTRLSIL.

This clone was detected only once. This chain links TRBV7-2 with TRBJ1-1; D perhaps matches TRBD1 (5 bases). The CDR3 length is 14 residues. Deletions cut 3 bases from V and 12 bases from J, with 20 bases between. The germline V gene encodes CDR1 SGHTA and CDR2 FQGNSA. The CDR3 region is CASSFAGTQIVPFF. DNA of the CDR3: TGTGCCAGCAGCTTTGCCGGGACTCAGATCGTACCTTTCTTT.

The CDR3 sequence: CAITGQMNTEAFF. CDR3 sequence (DNA): TGTGCCATTACGGGACAGATGAACACTGAAGCTTTCTTT. This chain links TRBV10-3 with TRBJ1-1; 7 nucleotides align to TRBD1. V was pared by 9 bases and J by 0 bases, with 4 bases of the junction left unmatched. Per the germline V gene, CDR1 is ENHRY and CDR2 is SYGVKD. The CDR3 contains 13 residues.

This clone was seen a handful of times. The chain is built from TRBV9 and TRBJ1-2, with 10 bases aligning to TRBD1. The CDR3 totals 13 residues. The V gene end was trimmed by 4 bases and the J gene end by 7 bases; junction bases not matched to a gene: 4. Germline CDR1 and CDR2: SGDLS and YYNGEE. CDR3 residues: CASSPRDRGGYTF. CDR3 bases: TGTGCCAGCAGCCCACGGGACAGGGGTGGCTACACCTTC.

This clone was counted between two and nine times. This chain joins TRBV14 and TRBJ2-2; 8 bases map to TRBD2. Losses at the gene ends were 4 bases for V and 1 base for J; bases not matched to a gene: 5. This CDR3 spans 16 amino acids. Germline CDR1 and CDR2: SGHDN and FVKESK. This CDR3 is CASSPLAGLNTGELFF. The CDR3 bases are TGTGCCAGCAGCCCCTTAGCGGGGTTGAACACCGGGGAGCTGTTTTTT.

The gene calls are TRBV9 and TRBJ1-5; TRBD1 aligns across 7 bases. CDR1 is SGDLS and CDR2 is YYNGEE in the germline V gene. Losses at the gene ends were 4 bases for V and 0 bases for J; bases not matched to a gene: 4. The CDR3 runs to 15 residues. The CDR3 reads CASSRQGTSNQPQHF. The CDR3 DNA follows: TGTGCCAGCAGCAGACAGGGTACTAGCAATCAGCCCCAGCATTTT.

This chain connects TRBV7-2 to TRBJ2-7; TRBD1 matches at 9 bases. The CDR3 has 15 amino acids. Trimming removed 6 bases from V and 5 bases from J; junction bases left unmatched: 11. The germline CDR1 and CDR2 sequences are SGHTA and FQGNSA. The CDR3: CASRDTGTGPHEQYF. CDR3 nucleotides: TGTGCCAGCAGGGATACCGGGACAGGGCCCCACGAGCAGTACTTC.